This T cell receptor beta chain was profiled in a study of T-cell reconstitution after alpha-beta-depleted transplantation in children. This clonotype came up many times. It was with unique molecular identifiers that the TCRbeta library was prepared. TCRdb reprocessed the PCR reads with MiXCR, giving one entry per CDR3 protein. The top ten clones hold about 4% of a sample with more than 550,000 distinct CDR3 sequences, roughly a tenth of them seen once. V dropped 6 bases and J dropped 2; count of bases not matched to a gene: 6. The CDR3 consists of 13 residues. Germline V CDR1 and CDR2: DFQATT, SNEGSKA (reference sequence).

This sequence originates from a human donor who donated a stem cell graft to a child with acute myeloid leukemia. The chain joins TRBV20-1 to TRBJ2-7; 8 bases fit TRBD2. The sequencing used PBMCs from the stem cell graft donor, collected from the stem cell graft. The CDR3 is CSALSSGPYEQYF. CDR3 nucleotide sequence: TGCAGTGCACTCTCTAGCGGGCCCTACGAGCAGTACTTC.